Below, one TCR beta chain is given with its context. No antigen is known for it. V lost 2 bases, J lost 3 bases, and 7 bases stayed unmatched. The germline CDR1 and CDR2 sequences are MDHEN and SYDVKM. The CDR3 loop spans 15 amino acids. This entry comes from a study of OX40 agonist ivuxolimab in advanced cancers. Study in general: Therapy given before enrollment (anti-PD-1, anti-PD-L1 or anti-CTLA-4) was allowed, and 40% had some.

Overall study results and limits: In general, CD8+ T cells held more expanded clones than CD4+ did, on average.

At baseline, cycle 4 day 1, and cycle 7 day 1, blood was sampled. Assay: immunoSEQ multiplex PCR; the TCRdb copy retains only in-frame clones and omits some. The table lists roughly 72,000 clones, approximately 89% of them singletons. Here the sequenced sample was CD4+ or CD8+ T cells sorted from blood, taken in a trial of the OX40 agonist ivuxolimab. This chain uses TRBV28 with TRBJ2-7; TRBD1 aligns across 7 bases. This clonotype was sampled from an adult with an advanced solid tumor such as melanoma, head and neck, liver or kidney cancer. CDR3 residues: CASSLPTGALYEQYF. As DNA, the CDR3 is TGTGCCAGCAGTTTACCCACAGGGGCCCTCTACGAGCAGTACTTC.